The next 27 T cell receptor beta chains were all read from a single sample in a study of regulatory T cells in long-lasting Graves disease. According to the study, TCR beta libraries were built with iRepertoire HTBI primers and CDR3-region Arm-PCR. TCRdb reprocessed the multiplex PCR reads via MiXCR and lists one record per CDR3 protein. The data show 530,000 or so distinct CDR3 sequences, with 15% to 20% seen just once and 9.5% to 15% held by the top ten. The time point was: newly diagnosed GD, antithyroid drugs for less than 3 months. The TCR library was made from RNA that had been extracted from PBMCs in TRIzol. These data are also associated with another study on T cells in Graves' hyperthyroidism and ophthalmopathy.

This specimen consisted of peripheral blood mononuclear cells (PBMCs), obtained at new diagnosis, from a patient treated with antithyroid drugs. These receptors all come from a man aged 18 to 30 with Graves disease.

This clonotype was recorded many times. V gene TRBV28 combines with J gene TRBJ2-1; D is possibly TRBD2 (6 bases). V lost 6 bases, J lost 0 bases, and 9 bases lay in between. This CDR3 region has 14 residues. Germline-derived CDR1 and CDR2 are MDHEN and SYDVKM. As DNA, the CDR3 is TGTGCCAGCAGCCCGGGGGACTCCTACAATGAGCAGTTCTTC. Amino acid sequence: CASSPGDSYNEQFF.

V is TRBV5-1 and J is TRBJ1-2; 7 bases match TRBD1. This CDR3 comprises 14 residues. Germline V gene data show CDR1 as SGHRS and CDR2 as YFSETQ. Germline trimming cut 4 bases from V and 4 bases from J; bases unmatched to any gene: 7. The CDR3: CASSPEGTVYGYTF. The CDR3 DNA reads as TGCGCCAGCAGCCCAGAAGGGACAGTCTATGGCTACACCTTC.

V usage is TRBV19 and J usage is TRBJ1-1, with TRBD1 matching over 11 bases. The CDR3 totals 16 residues. J gave up 1 base and V 6 bases, and 7 bases lay outside the gene matches. Germline CDR1 and CDR2: LNHDA and SQIVND (reference sequence). The CDR3 bases are TGTGCCAGTAGCTGGGGACAGGGGGTTTGGAACACTGAAGCTTTCTTT. It encodes CASSWGQGVWNTEAFF. Combining the CDR3 with reference TRBV19 and TRBJ1-1 gives the whole variable domain DGGITQSPKYLFRKEGQNVTLSCEQNLNHDAMYWYRQDPGQGLRLIYYSQIVNDFQKGDIAEGYSVSREKKESFPLTVTSAQKNPTAFYLCASSWGQGVWNTEAFFGQGTRLTVV.

As concerns this clonotype: Being one base from a much bigger clone, this may be a read error. CDR3 DNA: TGTGCCACCAGCAGAGACCAAACGTACAAGGGGCCGGTTTTT. Amino acid sequence: CATSRDQTYKGPVF. The rearrangement links TRBV15 to TRBJ1-4; D perhaps matches TRBD1 (5 bases). The CDR3 has 14 residues. The germline gives CDR1 LNHNV, CDR2 YYDKDF (reference sequence). Together with reference TRBV15 and TRBJ1-4, the CDR3 gives the full variable domain: DAMVIQNPRYQVTQFGKPVTLSCSQTLNHNVMYWYQQKSSQAPKLLFHYYDKDFNNEADTPDNFQSRRPNTSFCFLDIRSPGLGDTAMYLCATSRDQTYKGPVFGSGTQLSVL.

This clonotype has just a few counts. The gene calls are TRBV4-3 and TRBJ2-5; TRBD2 is a possible D gene (5 bases). The CDR3 is 15 amino acids. V lost 1 base, J lost 4 bases, and 13 bases lay in between. Germline V gene data show CDR1 as LGHNA and CDR2 as YSLEER. CDR3 coding DNA: TGCGCCAGCAGCCAAGGGGGTCGGGATGGAGAGACCCAGTACTTC. It codes for CASSQGGRDGETQYF.

In its sample, this clonotype was seen many times. The chain combines TRBV3-1 with TRBJ2-3; maybe TRBD2 (6 bases). The germline V gene encodes CDR1 LGHDT and CDR2 YNNKEL (reference sequence). Trimming removed 0 bases at V and 10 bases at J, with 11 bases between. CDR3 size: 13 residues. The CDR3 nucleotides are TGTGCCAGCAGCCAAGATGGGGGGTCGCCGCAGTATTTT. Amino acids: CASSQDGGSPQYF.

This clonotype was detected a few times. V usage is TRBV30 and J usage is TRBJ1-1, with D uncertain. Germline CDR1 GTSNPN, CDR2 SVGIG (reference sequence). V lost 8 bases and J 3 bases, leaving 10 bases between the germline ends. This CDR3 region has 11 residues. Written as DNA, the CDR3 is TGTGCCGGAGGGAGGTACACTGAAGCTTTCTTT. This sequence encodes CAGGRYTEAFF.

The rearrangement uses TRBV6-2 or TRBV6-3 and TRBJ1-1; D unclear. CDR1 and CDR2 (germline): MNHEY, SVGEGT. V dropped 2 bases and J dropped 0 bases, with 13 bases sitting between them. The CDR3 is 16 residues long. The CDR3 bases are TGTGCCAGCAGTTACGGCCCGCAGACCATGAACACTGAAGCTTTCTTT. This sequence encodes CASSYGPQTMNTEAFF.

V is TRBV28 and J is TRBJ1-2; D is perhaps TRBD1 (5 bases). This CDR3 spans 15 amino acids. V lost 2 bases and J lost 4, with 14 bases in between. Germline-derived CDR1 and CDR2 are MDHEN and SYDVKM. In DNA, the CDR3 is TGTGCCAGCAGTTTAATTACAGGAGTCTTCTATGGCTACACCTTC. This translates into CASSLITGVFYGYTF.

In this sample, this clonotype turned up many times. The genes are TRBV28 and TRBJ1-6; possibly TRBD1 for D (5 bases). The CDR3 covers 16 residues. Looked up from germline, CDR1 is MDHEN and CDR2 is SYDVKM. Between the trimmed V and J ends, which lost 2 bases and 0 bases, there was a span of 8 bases. CDR3 sequence: CASSLGGSSYNSPLHF. In nucleotides, the CDR3 is TGTGCCAGCAGTTTAGGGGGGAGCTCCTATAATTCACCCCTCCACTTT.

The chain is built from TRBV28 and TRBJ2-2, with a possible D match to TRBD2 (5 bases). Germline V CDR1 and CDR2: MDHEN, SYDVKM. The germline V and J ends were trimmed by 5 bases and 7 bases, with 14 bases remaining between them. This CDR3 is 14 amino acids long. This CDR3 is CASSPVTRGGELFF. As DNA, the CDR3 is TGTGCCAGCAGTCCCGTGACCCGGGGCGGGGAGCTGTTTTTT.

This clonotype was picked up many times. CDR3 sequence reads: CASSFGTASSYNSPLHF. CDR3 coding DNA: TGCGCCAGCAGCTTTGGGACAGCGAGCTCCTATAATTCACCCCTCCACTTT. The chain uses TRBV5-1 and TRBJ1-6, with TRBD1 matching over 7 bases. The CDR3 totals 17 residues. The V gene end was trimmed by 2 bases and the J gene end by 0 bases; junction bases not matched to a gene: 5. Per the germline V gene, CDR1 is SGHRS and CDR2 is YFSETQ.

Turning to this clonotype: This is likely a read error, given that the CDR3 carries no conserved phenylalanine or tryptophan at its end. The rearrangement links TRBV12-3 or TRBV12-4 to TRBJ2-5; 7 bases match TRBD1. V lost 5 bases, J lost 5 bases, and 8 bases stayed unmatched. The CDR3 contains 14 residues. The chain's CDR3 is CASSRQGGFETQYS. In DNA form, the CDR3 reads TGTGCCAGCAGTCGACAGGGTGGTTTTGAGACCCAGTACTCC.

On this clonotype itself: Since a much larger clone is just one base distant, this may be a read error. V usage is TRBV6-2 or TRBV6-3 and J usage is TRBJ2-3; TRBD2 agrees at 8 bases. V lost 4 bases and J lost 2; bases outside the gene matches: 11. This CDR3 is 17 amino acids long. The germline CDR1 and CDR2 sequences are MNHEY and SVGEGT. CDR3 bases: TGTGCCAGCAGTTCCGTGACTAGCGTTTCCCACACAGATACGCAGTATTTT. This gives the protein CASSSVTSVSHTDTQYF.

The table lists this clonotype with many counts. This rearrangement joins TRBV27 to TRBJ1-2, with TRBD1 matching 9 bases. This CDR3 is built from 14 residues. V shed 1 base, J shed 10 bases, and the junction held 7 bases outside the gene matches. The germline V gene has CDR1 MNHEY and CDR2 SMNVEV (reference sequence). In DNA, the CDR3 is TGTGCCAGCAGTTTATTCGGGACAGGGATCGACTACACCTTC. Protein product: CASSLFGTGIDYTF.

There are many counts of this clonotype. This sequence joins TRBV3-1 and TRBJ1-2, with 8 bases fitting TRBD1. After removal of 4 bases from V and 8 bases from J, the junction contained 6 bases not matched to a gene. Germline assignment: CDR1 LGHDT and CDR2 YNNKEL (reference sequence). CDR3 size: 13 residues. The CDR3 spells CASSLKPGGGYTF. The DNA for the CDR3 is TGTGCCAGCAGCCTTAAACCAGGGGGCGGCTACACCTTC. The entire variable domain, with the rest obtained from reference TRBV3-1 and TRBJ1-2, is as follows: DTAVSQTPKYLVTQMGNDKSIKCEQNLGHDTMYWYKQDSKKFLKIMFSYNNKELIINETVPNRFSPKSPDKAHLNLHINSLELGDSAVYFCASSLKPGGGYTFGSGTRLTVV.

This clonotype showed up many times. Germline and junction disagree at one end, which may indicate a read error. The chain has TRBV5-1 and TRBJ2-7; tentatively, D is TRBD2 (5 bases). The CDR3 has 13 amino acids. Germline-derived CDR1 and CDR2 are SGHRS and YFSETQ. CDR3 bases: TGTGCCAGCAGCTTGGGAGAAGACGGAGAGCAGTACTTC. Amino acid sequence: CASSLGEDGEQYF.

The chain carries TRBV6-2 or TRBV6-3 and TRBJ2-3; TRBD2 matches 11 bases. Trimming took 4 bases from V and 1 from J; bases not matched to a gene: 4. Germline CDR1 and CDR2: MNHEY and SVGEGT. The CDR3 loop spans 16 amino acids. CDR3 residues: CASSSLAGGGTDTQYF. The CDR3 nucleotides read TGTGCCAGCAGTTCATTAGCGGGGGGGGGCACAGATACGCAGTATTTT.

The chain has TRBV3-1 and TRBJ2-1; 11 bases are a match to TRBD2. V lost 3 bases, J lost 7 bases, and 11 bases stayed unmatched. Germline V gives CDR1 LGHDT, CDR2 YNNKEL (reference sequence). This CDR3 has 17 residues. DNA for the CDR3: TGTGCCAGCAGCCATACTAGCGGGAGTGGGGGTGGTAATGAGCAGTTCTTC. Translated: CASSHTSGSGGGNEQFF.

The CDR3 loop is CASSLTSLDTQYF. The CDR3 DNA reads TGTGCCAGCAGCTTGACTAGTTTAGATACGCAGTATTTT. The rearrangement uses TRBV6-1 and TRBJ2-3, with D perhaps matching TRBD2 (6 bases). Germline values: CDR1 MNHNS, CDR2 SASEGT. The CDR3 is 13 residues long. V lost 6 bases, J lost 5 bases, and 12 bases lay in between.

In regard to this clonotype: Being one base from a much bigger clone, this may be a read error. The V call is TRBV5-1, the J call TRBJ2-7, with 8 bases fitting TRBD1. The junction had 17 bases not matched to a gene; V was cut back by 5 bases and J by 7 bases. This CDR3 has 16 residues. Per the germline V gene, CDR1 is SGHRS and CDR2 is YFSETQ. DNA for the CDR3: TGCGCCAGCAGGAAACGAACAGGGGGTAATTCCAATGAGCAGTACTTC. Translating gives CASRKRTGGNSNEQYF.

The chain combines TRBV9 with TRBJ1-2; 8 bases align to TRBD1. CDR1 is SGDLS and CDR2 is YYNGEE in the germline V gene. The CDR3 covers 15 residues. Losses at the gene ends were 4 bases for V and 6 bases for J; bases not matched to a gene: 11. As DNA, the CDR3 is TGTGCCAGCAGCCGTTCCCCAGGGGGCGACGATGGCTACACCTTC. Translated: CASSRSPGGDDGYTF.

This clonotype was counted at least ten times. The V gene is TRBV12-5, the J gene TRBJ1-5, with D perhaps TRBD1 (5 bases). CDR1 is LGHNT and CDR2 is FRNRAP in the germline V gene. The CDR3 is 13 amino acids. The V and J ends lost 6 bases and 3 bases respectively, with 9 bases between them. The CDR3: CASGAGPNQPQHF. CDR3 DNA sequence: TGTGCTAGTGGGGCAGGGCCCAATCAGCCCCAGCATTTT.

This clonotype has more than one count but fewer than ten. The chain carries TRBV28 and TRBJ2-4; D is uncertain. Germline-derived CDR1 and CDR2 are MDHEN and SYDVKM. The V end was cut by 5 bases, the J end by 10 bases, with 12 bases between. CDR3 length equals 12 residues. The CDR3 loop reads CASSRPTSIQYF. CDR3 DNA: TGTGCCAGCAGTAGGCCTACGTCAATTCAGTACTTC.

V usage is TRBV5-1 and J usage is TRBJ2-3; D gene uncertain. Trimming removed 4 bases at V and 2 bases at J, with 14 bases between. The CDR3 totals 15 residues. CDR1 SGHRS and CDR2 YFSETQ come from the germline V gene. CDR3 DNA: TGCGCCAGCAGCCAAGACGGCCGGTCCACAGATACGCAGTATTTT. Protein: CASSQDGRSTDTQYF.

This clonotype was observed a handful of times. J is TRBJ1-1 and V is TRBV7-8; no clear D. The CDR3 consists of 12 residues. Germline CDR1 SGHVS, CDR2 FQNEAQ. V lost 3 bases and J 11 bases, leaving 13 bases between the germline ends. CDR3 nucleotides: TGTGCCAGCAGCTTGAGCCAGACAAGGGCTTTCTTT. Translation gives CASSLSQTRAFF.

This chain joins TRBV13 and TRBJ2-1; perhaps TRBD2 as D (6 bases). Germline V gene sequence: CDR1 PRHDT, CDR2 FYEKMQ (reference sequence). CDR3 length equals 15 residues. V dropped 6 bases and J dropped 5 bases, with 17 bases sitting between them. The CDR3 region has the DNA TGTGCCAGCAGGCACACTAGCCGCGGAAACAATGAGCAGTTCTTC. It codes for CASRHTSRGNNEQFF.